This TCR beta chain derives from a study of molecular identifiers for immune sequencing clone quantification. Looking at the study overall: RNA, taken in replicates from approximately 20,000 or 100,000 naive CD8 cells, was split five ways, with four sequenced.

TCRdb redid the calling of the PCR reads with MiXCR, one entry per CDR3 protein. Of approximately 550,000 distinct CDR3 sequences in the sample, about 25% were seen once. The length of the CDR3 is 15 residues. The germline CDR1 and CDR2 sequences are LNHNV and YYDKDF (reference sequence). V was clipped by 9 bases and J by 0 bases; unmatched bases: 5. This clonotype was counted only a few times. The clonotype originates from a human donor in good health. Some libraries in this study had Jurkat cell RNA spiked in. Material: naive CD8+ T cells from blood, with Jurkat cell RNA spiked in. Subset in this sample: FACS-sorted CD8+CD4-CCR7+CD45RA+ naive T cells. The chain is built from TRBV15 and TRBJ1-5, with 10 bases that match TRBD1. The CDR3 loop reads CATGQGRYSNQPQHF. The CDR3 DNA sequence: TGTGCCACGGGACAGGGGCGATATAGCAATCAGCCCCAGCATTTT. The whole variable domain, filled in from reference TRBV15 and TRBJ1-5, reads DAMVIQNPRYQVTQFGKPVTLSCSQTLNHNVMYWYQQKSSQAPKLLFHYYDKDFNNEADTPDNFQSRRPNTSFCFLDIRSPGLGDTAMYLCATGQGRYSNQPQHFGDGTRLSIL.